What follows are 13 T cell receptor beta chains derived from one specimen sequenced in a study of control samples from healthy donors and cancer patients. The assay was immunoSEQ multiplex PCR, and TCRdb's table has in-frame clones only and misses some. In the table there are 150,000 or so clones, approximately 92% of which are singletons. Source material: blood. These TCRs come from a man between 40 and 49 years old in good health.

This sequence joins TRBV5-3 and TRBJ1-1; 9 positions match TRBD1. TRBV5-3 is an ORF, and what it does is uncertain. The CDR3 contains 17 residues. V lost 6 bases and J lost 1; bases outside the gene matches: 13. The CDR3 sequence is CARIRGGTGKSNTEAFF. CDR3 coding DNA: TGTGCCAGAATCCGTGGGGGGACAGGGAAATCGAACACTGAAGCTTTCTTT.

This chain connects TRBV4-1 to TRBJ2-2, with 13 positions matching TRBD2. There are 17 residues in the CDR3. Trimming removed 4 bases from V and 1 base from J; junction bases left unmatched: 3. Germline V gene data show CDR1 as MGHRA and CDR2 as YSYEKL. CDR3 sequence: CASSRGLAGVNTGELFF. DNA for the CDR3: TGCGCCAGCAGCCGCGGACTAGCGGGGGTGAACACCGGGGAGCTGTTTTTT.

The rearrangement links TRBV5-1 to TRBJ2-1; D is perhaps TRBD1 or TRBD2 (6 bases each). This CDR3 has 14 residues. Germline V lookup: CDR1 SGHRS, CDR2 YFSETQ. The V end was cut by 6 bases, the J end by 10 bases, with 20 bases between. The DNA of the CDR3 is TGCGCCAGCAATATCGACCCGGGGGCCAGGGAGCAGTTCTTC. Translation: CASNIDPGAREQFF.

The chain couples TRBV7-8 to TRBJ2-3, with 8 bases fitting TRBD2. The CDR3 is made up of 12 amino acids. From germline, CDR1 is SGHVS and CDR2 FQNEAQ. The J segment lost 8 bases and the V segment lost 10 bases, leaving 8 bases of the junction unmatched. Here the CDR3 DNA reads TGTGCCACCACCTCGGGGGGGCTTACGCAGTATTTT. Its protein product is CATTSGGLTQYF.

For the CDR3, the DNA is TGTGCCAGCAGCCAAGACTCAGGGCGGGGCTATAATTCACCCCTCCACTTT. Protein product: CASSQDSGRGYNSPLHF. This sequence joins TRBV4-2 and TRBJ1-6; tentatively, D is TRBD1 (5 bases). CDR1 LGHNA and CDR2 YNFKEQ come from the germline V gene. The V end lost 0 bases, the J end lost 3 bases, and 12 bases lay between the germline ends. This CDR3 contains 17 residues.

The chain combines TRBV30 with TRBJ2-7; TRBD2 matches at 8 bases. The CDR3 consists of 15 residues. Germline CDR1 is GTSNPN and CDR2 is SVGIG (reference sequence). J lost 1 base, V lost 2 bases, and 7 bases had no gene match. DNA of the CDR3: TGTGCCTGGAGTCTCGTAGCGGGGCCTTCCTACGAGCAGTACTTC. It encodes CAWSLVAGPSYEQYF.

J is TRBJ2-2 and V is TRBV15; D might be TRBD1 (5 bases). Per the germline V gene, CDR1 is LNHNV and CDR2 is YYDKDF (reference sequence). The CDR3 runs to 16 residues. The V and J ends lost 3 bases and 1 base respectively, with 12 bases between them. The chain's CDR3 is CATSRGNRMNTGELFF. CDR3 DNA: TGTGCCACCAGCAGGGGCAACAGGATGAACACCGGGGAGCTGTTTTTT.

In its sample, this clone was seen once. The chain has TRBV2 and TRBJ1-6; weak D call: TRBD1 (5 bases). V lost 5 bases, J lost 1 base, and 12 bases lay in between. Germline V lookup: CDR1 SNHLY, CDR2 FYNNEI. The length of the CDR3 is 16 residues. CDR3 protein: CASSLGGASYNSPLHF. The DNA of the CDR3 is TGTGCCAGCAGTCTTGGGGGAGCATCCTATAATTCACCCCTCCACTTT.

J is TRBJ1-2 and V is TRBV6-5; 11 bases line up with TRBD1. The CDR3 has 16 residues. Germline V gene sequence: CDR1 MNHEY, CDR2 SVGAGI. V dropped 1 base and J dropped 4; count of bases not matched to a gene: 5. The CDR3: CASSYYRTGGTYGYTF. The DNA for the CDR3 is TGTGCCAGCAGTTACTATCGGACAGGGGGCACCTATGGCTACACCTTC.

The V gene is TRBV20-1, the J gene TRBJ2-5, with D possibly matching TRBD2 (5 bases). Germline V lookup: CDR1 DFQATT, CDR2 SNEGSKA (reference sequence). This CDR3 is 13 amino acids long. Trimming left V 3 bases short and J 4 bases short, with 12 bases between. The CDR3 DNA follows: TGCAGTGCTAGTCAGCTAGCTGGAGAGACCCAGTACTTC. Translated, it gives CSASQLAGETQYF.

The rearrangement uses TRBV7-8 and TRBJ1-5; D not certain. CDR1 and CDR2 from the germline V gene are SGHVS and FQNEAQ. The CDR3 extends over 14 amino acids. V shed 7 bases and J shed 8 bases, with 18 bases lying between them. CDR3 DNA sequence: TGTGCCAGCACCCGTACGTTCGGGTCTGAGCCCCAGCATTTT. It is translated as CASTRTFGSEPQHF.

This chain uses TRBV6-2 or TRBV6-3 with TRBJ2-5, with unresolved D. CDR1 and CDR2 (germline): MNHEY, SVGEGT. Deletions cut 6 bases from V and 7 bases from J, with 6 bases between. The CDR3 sequence is 10 residues long. The CDR3 loop is CASSLGTQYF. In nucleotides, the CDR3 is TGTGCCAGCAGCCTGGGGACCCAGTACTTC.

This clone was seen once. The chain links TRBV9 to TRBJ2-1, with 11 bases aligning to TRBD2. V gave up 0 bases and J gave up 8 bases; unmatched junction bases: 7. Germline CDR1 SGDLS, CDR2 YYNGEE. This CDR3 is built from 16 residues. CDR3 in amino acids: CASSVALAGGRDEQFF. Here the CDR3 DNA reads TGTGCCAGCAGCGTAGCCCTAGCGGGGGGCCGTGATGAGCAGTTCTTC.